This T cell receptor beta chain was documented in a study of a mutant IDH1 vaccine in newly diagnosed glioma. Stated time point: week 23, last vaccination. Vaccination comprised doses that each held 300 ug of mutant IDH1 20-mer peptide, plus topical imiquimod. This clone is medium-sized by share. Antigen unknown. Germline V gene sequence: CDR1 SEHNR, CDR2 FQNEAQ (reference sequence). The CDR3 has 15 amino acids. Trimming took 6 bases from V and 3 from J, leaving 15 bases between them. This table comes from immunoSEQ multiplex PCR, and its TCRdb copy is limited to in-frame clones, with some not included. The table lists around 41,000 clones, under 80% of them singletons.

This sequence originates from a woman aged 40 to 50 with glioma. Some clones in this sample may be carry-over from other donors' samples. V is TRBV7-9 and J is TRBJ1-5; unclear D gene. This material consisted of PBMCs, taken from a glioma patient whose treatment included an IDH1 peptide vaccine. CDR3 sequence: CASSGVGSVNQPQHF. For the CDR3, the DNA is TGTGCCAGCAGTGGGGTGGGCTCGGTCAATCAGCCCCAGCATTTT.